Listed below are T cell receptor beta chains from one sample, sequenced in a study of blood T cell repertoires in COVID-19. Sequencing was performed with immunoSEQ multiplex PCR; in TCRdb, only in-frame clones are kept and a portion is missing. The sample contains roughly 100,000 clones, roughly 85% of which appear only once. Sequencing was performed on peripheral blood. All receptors come from a man aged 50 or older in a cohort sampled during active COVID-19. The CDR3 runs from the conserved cysteine through the conserved F or W. The order of the fields is CDR3 DNA, CDR3 protein, V gene, clone size, D gene, J gene. The D gene is left open where the match is weak. Clone size is shown for a subset of rows, as once, few, many or a class of expanded clone.

CDR3 DNA: TGTGCCAGCAGCCCAGAGGGGAACACTGAAGCTTTCTTT
CDR3 protein: CASSPEGNTEAFF
V gene: TRBV7-9
clone size: once
D gene: NA
J gene: TRBJ1-1

CDR3 DNA: TGTGCCAGCAGCGCCTGGACAGGGATTTACAATGAGCAGTTCTTC
CDR3 protein: CASSAWTGIYNEQFF
V gene: TRBV7-9
clone size: NA
D gene: TRBD1
J gene: TRBJ2-1

CDR3 DNA: TGTGCCAGCAGCGACGGACTAGCGGGGGTGGAGACCCAGTACTTC
CDR3 protein: CASSDGLAGVETQYF
V gene: TRBV7-6
clone size: NA
D gene: TRBD2
J gene: TRBJ2-5

CDR3 DNA: TGCGCCAGCAGCTTGGACTCCTCGGGGCCCCAGCATTTT
CDR3 protein: CASSLDSSGPQHF
V gene: TRBV5-1
clone size: few
D gene: NA
J gene: TRBJ1-5

CDR3 DNA: TGTGCCACCGGGGGGGCGCGTTCTGGCACCGGGGAGCTGTTTTTT
CDR3 protein: CATGGARSGTGELFF
V gene: TRBV15
clone size: NA
D gene: NA
J gene: TRBJ2-2

CDR3 DNA: TGTGCCAGCAGTTATACCCCGGTCGCCTACAATGAGCAGTTCTTC
CDR3 protein: CASSYTPVAYNEQFF
V gene: TRBV6-2/TRBV6-3
clone size: NA
D gene: NA
J gene: TRBJ2-1

CDR3 DNA: TGTGCCAGTCAGGGTGAGAGTCCCACTGAAGCTTTCTTT
CDR3 protein: CASQGESPTEAFF
V gene: TRBV5-4
clone size: NA
D gene: NA
J gene: TRBJ1-1

CDR3 DNA: TGCGCCAGGAGGACAGGGGGCGCAATCAATGGCTACACCTTC
CDR3 protein: CARRTGGAINGYTF
V gene: TRBV5-1
clone size: NA
D gene: TRBD1
J gene: TRBJ1-2

CDR3 DNA: TGCGCCAGCAGCGAGCAGGTATCGGTCAAAAACATTCAGTACTTC
CDR3 protein: CASSEQVSVKNIQYF
V gene: TRBV4-3
clone size: NA
D gene: NA
J gene: TRBJ2-4

CDR3 DNA: TGTGCCAGCTCACCAGACAGGGGGCAGCGGAATGAAAAACTGTTTTTT
CDR3 protein: CASSPDRGQRNEKLFF
V gene: TRBV18
clone size: NA
D gene: TRBD1
J gene: TRBJ1-4

CDR3 DNA: TGTGCCAGCAGCCAAGGGGCCAGTAACTATGGCTACACCTTC
CDR3 protein: CASSQGASNYGYTF
V gene: TRBV3-1/TRBV3-2
clone size: NA
D gene: NA
J gene: TRBJ1-2

CDR3 DNA: TGCGCCAGCAGCTTGGAGGGGGATCGGCCCCAGCATTTT
CDR3 protein: CASSLEGDRPQHF
V gene: TRBV5-1
clone size: NA
D gene: NA
J gene: TRBJ1-5

CDR3 DNA: TGCAGTGCTAGTAGCGATGAGCAGTTCTTC
CDR3 protein: CSASSDEQFF
V gene: TRBV20-1
clone size: NA
D gene: NA
J gene: TRBJ2-1